Presented here are 14 T cell receptor beta chains from one specimen sequenced in a study of blood T cell repertoires in COVID-19. Using immunoSEQ multiplex PCR, the repertoire was profiled, and TCRdb retains in-frame clones only, with some absent. This table has about 140,000 clones, approximately 84% appearing once. The material sequenced was PBMCs or T cells enriched from blood (not recorded which). These receptor sequences come from a woman aged 18-35 years who had been exposed to COVID-19.

The rearrangement links TRBV13 to TRBJ2-1; TRBD2 agrees at 15 bases. CDR1 and CDR2 from the germline V gene are PRHDT and FYEKMQ (reference sequence). There are 15 residues in the CDR3. After removal of 5 bases from V and 7 bases from J, the junction contained 3 bases not matched to a gene. The CDR3 protein is CASSPGLAGGNEQFF. The CDR3, as DNA: TGTGCCAGCAGCCCCGGACTAGCGGGAGGGAATGAGCAGTTCTTC. Using reference TRBV13 and TRBJ2-1 for the parts outside the CDR3, the full variable domain is AAGVIQSPRHLIKEKRETATLKCYPIPRHDTVYWYQQGPGQDPQFLISFYEKMQSDKGSIPDRFSAQQFSDYHSELNMSSLELGDSALYFCASSPGLAGGNEQFFGPGTRLTVL.

The chain combines TRBV29-1 with TRBJ1-2, with no clear D. The CDR3 consists of 13 residues. Trimming removed 4 bases from V and 4 bases from J, with 13 bases in between. Germline CDR1 and CDR2: SQVTM and ANQGSEA. The CDR3 sequence is CSVAETLAYGYTF. DNA for the CDR3: TGCAGCGTTGCCGAGACATTGGCCTATGGCTACACCTTC.

V gene TRBV5-1 combines with J gene TRBJ2-3; 10 nucleotides match TRBD2. Germline lookup yields CDR1 SGHRS and CDR2 YFSETQ. There are 17 residues in the CDR3. V was clipped by 5 bases and J by 1 base; unmatched bases: 10. In DNA form, the CDR3 reads TGCGCCAGCAGTGGGGCTAGCGGGAGTTTGCGCACAGATACGCAGTATTTT. It codes for CASSGASGSLRTDTQYF. Using reference TRBV5-1 and TRBJ2-3 for the parts outside the CDR3, the full variable domain is KAGVTQTPRYLIKTRGQQVTLSCSPISGHRSVSWYQQTPGQGLQFLFEYFSETQRNKGNFPGRFSGRQFSNSRSEMNVSTLELGDSALYLCASSGASGSLRTDTQYFGPGTRLTVL.

This chain joins TRBV19 and TRBJ2-7, with D perhaps TRBD1 (6 bases). Germline-derived CDR1 and CDR2 are LNHDA and SQIVND (reference sequence). V was clipped by 4 bases and J by 3 bases, with 16 bases between them. This CDR3 has 15 amino acids. CDR3 residues: CASSTIQGTGYEQYF. CDR3 sequence (DNA): TGTGCCAGTAGTACAATACAGGGTACAGGCTACGAGCAGTACTTC.

V and J are TRBV27 and TRBJ1-1, with 7 bases identical to TRBD1. Trimming cost V 6 bases and J 5 bases; bases outside gene matches: 9. CDR1 and CDR2 (germline): MNHEY, SMNVEV (reference sequence). This CDR3 comprises 14 residues. CDR3 amino acids: CASRKIEQGTEAFF. The CDR3 DNA is TGTGCCAGCAGAAAGATCGAACAGGGGACTGAAGCTTTCTTT.

The V call is TRBV5-4, the J call TRBJ2-7; 14 bases match TRBD2. This CDR3 is 16 amino acids long. J gave up 4 bases and V 4 bases, and 7 bases lay outside the gene matches. Looked up from germline, CDR1 is SGHNT and CDR2 is YYREEE (reference sequence). CDR3 sequence (DNA): TGTGCCAGCAGCCCAGGAGGGACTAGCGGGAGTTACGAGCAGTACTTC. Its translation is CASSPGGTSGSYEQYF.

This chain joins TRBV7-9 and TRBJ2-7, with D possibly matching TRBD2 (5 bases). The CDR3 is 12 amino acids. Looked up from germline, CDR1 is SEHNR and CDR2 is FQNEAQ (reference sequence). Between the trimmed V and J ends, which lost 5 bases and 6 bases, there was a span of 11 bases. The CDR3 reads CASSPYSGEQYF. The CDR3 coding sequence is TGTGCCAGCAGCCCTTACAGCGGCGAGCAGTACTTC.

This chain links TRBV5-1 with TRBJ2-5, with TRBD1 matching 9 bases. Trimming at V came to 3 bases and at J to 5 bases, leaving 8 bases not matched to a gene. The CDR3 sequence is 15 residues long. Germline CDR1 and CDR2: SGHRS and YFSETQ. The CDR3 bases are TGCGCCAGCAGCTATGGACAGGGGACCATCGAGACCCAGTACTTC. This codes for CASSYGQGTIETQYF. The full variable domain, in which reference TRBV5-1 and TRBJ2-5 provide the parts outside the CDR3, is KAGVTQTPRYLIKTRGQQVTLSCSPISGHRSVSWYQQTPGQGLQFLFEYFSETQRNKGNFPGRFSGRQFSNSRSEMNVSTLELGDSALYLCASSYGQGTIETQYFGPGTRLLVL.

The chain couples TRBV7-2 to TRBJ2-1, with 9 bases fitting TRBD2. Trimming cost V 6 bases and J 1 base; bases outside gene matches: 7. Germline lookup yields CDR1 SGHTA and CDR2 FQGNSA. The CDR3 length is 16 residues. This CDR3 reads CASRAMTSGSYNEQFF. CDR3 sequence (DNA): TGTGCCAGCAGAGCCATGACTAGCGGATCCTACAATGAGCAGTTCTTC.

The rearrangement links TRBV2 to TRBJ1-6, with D perhaps matching TRBD1 (5 bases). Germline CDR1 is SNHLY and CDR2 is FYNNEI. The CDR3 length is 14 residues. Trimming stripped 1 base from V and 10 bases from J, with 11 bases between. CDR3 DNA: TGTGCCAGCAGTGAAGGCGGGGGGGTGTCACCCCTCCACTTT. Translating it yields CASSEGGGVSPLHF. The entire variable domain, with the rest obtained from reference TRBV2 and TRBJ1-6, is as follows: EPEVTQTPSHQVTQMGQEVILRCVPISNHLYFYWYRQILGQKVEFLVSFYNNEISEKSEIFDDQFSVERPDGSNFTLKIRSTKLEDSAMYFCASSEGGGVSPLHFGNGTRLTVT.

This chain joins TRBV18 and TRBJ2-7, with 8 bases aligning to TRBD2. Trimming at V came to 0 bases and at J to 4 bases, leaving 11 bases not matched to a gene. The CDR3 has 17 amino acids. Germline V gene lookup returns CDR1 KGHSH and CDR2 LQKENI. CDR3 nucleotide sequence: TGTGCCAGCTCACCACCGACTAGCGCGTCGTCCCCGTACGAGCAGTACTTC. Protein: CASSPPTSASSPYEQYF.

This chain joins TRBV9 and TRBJ2-3; TRBD2 matches at 9 bases. In germline, CDR1 is SGDLS, CDR2 YYNGEE. After removal of 2 bases from V and 3 bases from J, the junction contained 1 base not matched to a gene. This CDR3 is built from 14 residues. In DNA form, the CDR3 reads TGTGCCAGCAGCGTTAGCGGGAGTACAGATACGCAGTATTTT. Protein product: CASSVSGSTDTQYF.

The chain combines TRBV12-3 or TRBV12-4 with TRBJ1-2, with no clear D. V was trimmed by 3 bases and J by 5 bases, leaving 10 bases between them. The CDR3 has 13 amino acids. The CDR3 DNA is TGTGCCAGCAGTTTCTCTCAGCGTTATGGCTACACCTTC. Protein: CASSFSQRYGYTF.

V and J are TRBV23-1 and TRBJ1-6; D gene ambiguous. TRBV23-1 is identified as an open reading frame with a role that is uncertain. The CDR3 is 17 residues long. Trimming removed 2 bases at V and 6 bases at J, with 17 bases between. The CDR3 DNA reads TGCGCCAGCAGTCAACCTTTAGGACTCTTGCCTAATTCACCCCTCCACTTT. Translation: CASSQPLGLLPNSPLHF.